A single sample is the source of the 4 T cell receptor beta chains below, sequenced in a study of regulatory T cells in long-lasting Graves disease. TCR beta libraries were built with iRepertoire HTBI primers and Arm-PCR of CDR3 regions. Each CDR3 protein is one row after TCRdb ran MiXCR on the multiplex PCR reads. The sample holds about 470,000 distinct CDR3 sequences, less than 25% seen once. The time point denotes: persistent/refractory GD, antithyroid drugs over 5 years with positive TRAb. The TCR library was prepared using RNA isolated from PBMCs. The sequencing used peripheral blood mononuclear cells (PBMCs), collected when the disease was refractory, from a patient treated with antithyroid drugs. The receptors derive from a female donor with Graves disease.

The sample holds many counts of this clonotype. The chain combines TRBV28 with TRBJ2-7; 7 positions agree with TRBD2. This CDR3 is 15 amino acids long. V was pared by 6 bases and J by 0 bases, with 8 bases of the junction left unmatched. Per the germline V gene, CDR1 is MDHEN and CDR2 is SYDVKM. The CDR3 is CASSPAGTLSYEQYF. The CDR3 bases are TGTGCCAGCAGCCCAGCGGGAACCCTCTCCTACGAGCAGTACTTC.

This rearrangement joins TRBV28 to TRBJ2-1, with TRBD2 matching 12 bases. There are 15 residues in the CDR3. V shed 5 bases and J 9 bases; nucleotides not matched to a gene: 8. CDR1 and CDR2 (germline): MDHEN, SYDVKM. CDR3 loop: CASSPTSGRIGEQFF. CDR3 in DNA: TGTGCCAGCAGTCCCACTAGCGGGAGGATAGGTGAGCAGTTCTTC.

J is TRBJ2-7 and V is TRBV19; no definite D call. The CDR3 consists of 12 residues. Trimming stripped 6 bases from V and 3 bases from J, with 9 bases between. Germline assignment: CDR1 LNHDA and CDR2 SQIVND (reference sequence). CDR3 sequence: CASRDANYEQYF. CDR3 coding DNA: TGTGCCAGTAGAGACGCTAACTACGAGCAGTACTTC. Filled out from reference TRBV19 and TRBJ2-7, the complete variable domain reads DGGITQSPKYLFRKEGQNVTLSCEQNLNHDAMYWYRQDPGQGLRLIYYSQIVNDFQKGDIAEGYSVSREKKESFPLTVTSAQKNPTAFYLCASRDANYEQYFGPGTRLTVT.

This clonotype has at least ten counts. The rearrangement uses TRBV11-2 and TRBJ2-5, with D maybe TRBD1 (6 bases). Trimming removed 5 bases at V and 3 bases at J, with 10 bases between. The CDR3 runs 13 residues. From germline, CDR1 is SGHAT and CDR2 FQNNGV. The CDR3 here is CASSPNREETQYF. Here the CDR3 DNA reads TGTGCCAGCAGCCCCAACAGGGAAGAGACCCAGTACTTC.